One T cell receptor (beta chain) is described in this entry. Its antigen remains undetermined. Base qualities are not recorded, but no much larger clone differs from it by a single base. In Seattle, one collaborating source enrolled patients while the infection was active and tracked those patients longitudinally over the course of disease. The collaborating institutions used their own protocols to collect whole blood in K2EDTA tubes. For TCRbeta analysis, collaborator samples were shipped as frozen whole blood, as isolated PBMCs, or as DNA extracted from either sample type. These data come from a study of blood T cell repertoires in COVID-19 (dated by TCRdb to between 2020 and 2021). Broadly, across the study: Samples from collaborators originated in the United States, Italy and Spain and spanned both the acute and convalescent phases of COVID-19. The prospective study material was composed of cDNA or gDNA derived from T cells, B-cell-depleted T cells, or PBMCs. Deeply sampled blood TCRbeta repertoires from subjects exposed to, actively infected with, or recovered from COVID-19 were included in the dataset. The repertoires were released in a freely available public database intended as a resource for research on the immune response to SARS-CoV-2. Samples came from the ongoing ImmuneRACE study (first 160 participants) plus 1,254 subjects from 6 global collaborators. The sample metadata nearly always contained a de-identified subject ID, COVID-19 status, age in years and sex. Where available, HLA class I and class II types were obtained from metadata supplied by the sample provider rather than from assay-based typing. Results the study describes overall, beyond this receptor: The amount of clinical and demographic metadata varied by source and participant and was provided uncurated.

The immunoSEQ Assay, a bias-controlled multiplex PCR, was used to amplify TCRbeta CDR3 regions from genomic DNA. The original pipeline was this. Within the assay, amplification of reference gene primers was used to estimate how many nucleated cells each sample contained. To quantify the absolute abundance of each unique TCRbeta CDR3 rearrangement, sequence reads were collapsed and filtered. For each sample, productive Simpson clonality was calculated as the square root of Simpson's diversity index across productive rearrangements. TCRdb holds this immuneACCESS table with in-frame rearrangements only. Some clones are missing; in checked studies, unresolved V genes explain under half, and the rest has no known cause. D and trimming come from the DNA, and the V and J calls and clone size come from that table. Within this sample are roughly 250,000 clones, with 86% of them counted one time only. Roughly 12% of the sample is held by the ten biggest clonotypes.

V has 4 bases trimmed and J has 6 bases trimmed; junction bases matching no gene number 8. CDR1 and CDR2 are read off the germline V gene as MGHRA and YSYEKL. From cysteine to phenylalanine, the CDR3 is 15 amino acids long. Kept here is only the CDR3 DNA, which spans 45 bases and is read in frame from base 1. The sequenced material came from peripheral blood. This chain is built from TRBV4-1 and TRBJ1-2; 10 central bases correspond to TRBD1. The source of this sequence is a woman aged 30 to 39 with COVID-19, enrolled during active disease. In nucleotide form, the sequence is TGCGCCAGCAGCCCGACGACAGGGGGCTTGAATGGCTACACCTTC. Its protein product is CASSPTTGGLNGYTF.